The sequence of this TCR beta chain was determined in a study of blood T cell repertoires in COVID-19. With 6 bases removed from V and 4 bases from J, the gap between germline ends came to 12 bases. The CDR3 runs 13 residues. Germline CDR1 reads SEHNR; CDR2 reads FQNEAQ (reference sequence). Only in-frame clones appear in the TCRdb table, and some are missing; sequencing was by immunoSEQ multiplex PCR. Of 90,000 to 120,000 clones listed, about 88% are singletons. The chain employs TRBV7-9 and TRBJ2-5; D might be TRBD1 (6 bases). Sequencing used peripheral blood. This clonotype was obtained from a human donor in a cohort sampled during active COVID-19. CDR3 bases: TGTGCCAGCAGGCAACAGGGTGGAGAGACCCAGTACTTC. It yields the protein CASRQQGGETQYF.